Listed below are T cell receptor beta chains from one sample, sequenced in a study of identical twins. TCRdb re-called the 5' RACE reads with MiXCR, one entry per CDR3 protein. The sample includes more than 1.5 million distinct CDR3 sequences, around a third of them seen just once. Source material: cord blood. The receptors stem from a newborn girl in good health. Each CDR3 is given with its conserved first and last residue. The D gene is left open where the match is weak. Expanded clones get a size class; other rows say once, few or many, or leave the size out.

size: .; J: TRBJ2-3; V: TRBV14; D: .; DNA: TGTGCCAGCAGCCCCCGTATTTGGACAGATACGCAGTATTTT; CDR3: CASSPRIWTDTQYF
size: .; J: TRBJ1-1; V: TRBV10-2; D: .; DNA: TGCGCCAGCTCCCGGGACATTTGGAACACTGAAGCTTTCTTT; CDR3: CASSRDIWNTEAFF
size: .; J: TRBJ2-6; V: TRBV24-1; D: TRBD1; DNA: TGTGCCACCAGTTCACCGGGACAGGGGCCTGGGGCCAACGTCCTGACTTTC; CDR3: CATSSPGQGPGANVLTF
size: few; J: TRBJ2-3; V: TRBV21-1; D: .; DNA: TGTGCCAGCAGCAAAATTTGGGGGCCCACAGATACGCAGTATTTT; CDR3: CASSKIWGPTDTQYF
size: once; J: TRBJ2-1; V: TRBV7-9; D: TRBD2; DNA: TGTGCCAGCCTCGGGGCTAGCGGGAGGGCCGATGAGCAGTTCTTC; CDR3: CASLGASGRADEQFF
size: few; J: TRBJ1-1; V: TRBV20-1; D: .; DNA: TGCAGTGCTAGAGTCGGGGGAAGGGGTGGGAACACTGAAGCTTTCTTT; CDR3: CSARVGGRGGNTEAFF
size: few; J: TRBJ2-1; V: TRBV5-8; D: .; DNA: TGTGCCAGCAGGGCTAGGAACAATGAGCAGTTCTTC; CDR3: CASRARNNEQFF
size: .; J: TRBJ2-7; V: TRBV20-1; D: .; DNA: TGCAGTGTCTCAAAAGGGCAGCGGGTGCCCTACGAGCAGTACTTC; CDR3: CSVSKGQRVPYEQYF
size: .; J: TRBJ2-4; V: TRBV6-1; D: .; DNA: TGTGCCAGCAGTGAACTGGGGCTAGCCAAAAACATTCAGTACTTC; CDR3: CASSELGLAKNIQYF
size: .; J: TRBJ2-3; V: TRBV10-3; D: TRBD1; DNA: TGTGCCATCAGTCCCGGGACAGGGAGCACAGATACGCAGTATTTT; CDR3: CAISPGTGSTDTQYF
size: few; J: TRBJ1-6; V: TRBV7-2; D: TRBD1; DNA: TGTGCCAGCAGCCTCCCGACAGGGTTTGGTTCACCCCTCCACTTT; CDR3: CASSLPTGFGSPLHF
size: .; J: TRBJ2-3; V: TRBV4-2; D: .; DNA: TGTGCCAGCAGCCACCCTGTGTCCGCCGCAGATACGCAGTATTTT; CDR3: CASSHPVSAADTQYF
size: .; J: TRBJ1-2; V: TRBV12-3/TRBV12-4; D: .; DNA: TGTGCCAGCAGTTTACGGCCGGTTGGTGGCTACACCTTC; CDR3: CASSLRPVGGYTF
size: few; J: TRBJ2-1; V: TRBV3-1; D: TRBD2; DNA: TGTGCCAGCAGCCGTCGGACTAGCGGGAGCCACAATGAGCAGTTCTTC; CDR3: CASSRRTSGSHNEQFF
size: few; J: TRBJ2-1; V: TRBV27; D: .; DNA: TGTGCCAGCAATTGGGGGGGGGCCCCAAACAATGAGCAGTTCTTC; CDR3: CASNWGGAPNNEQFF
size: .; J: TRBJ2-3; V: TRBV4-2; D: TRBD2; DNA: TGTGCCAGCAGCCAAGATGCCCTAGCGGGAGGGAAGAAGGCGACAGATACGCAGTATTTT; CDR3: CASSQDALAGGKKATDTQYF
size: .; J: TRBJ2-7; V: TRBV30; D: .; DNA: TGTGCCTGGAGTGTGGGGTACAATGAGCAGTACTTC; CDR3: CAWSVGYNEQYF
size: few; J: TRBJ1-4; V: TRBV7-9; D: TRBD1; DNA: TGTGCCAGCAGCTCCCGGACAGGGAATGAAAAACTGTTTTTT; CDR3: CASSSRTGNEKLFF
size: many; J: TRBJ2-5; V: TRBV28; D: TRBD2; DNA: TGTGCCAGCACCATAGCGGGAGGCGCCCAAGAGACCCAGTACTTC; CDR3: CASTIAGGAQETQYF
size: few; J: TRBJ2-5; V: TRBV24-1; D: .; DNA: TGTGCCACCAGTGATTCTTACGAAGAGACCCAGTACTTC; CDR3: CATSDSYEETQYF
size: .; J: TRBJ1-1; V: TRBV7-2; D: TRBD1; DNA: TGTGCCAGCAGTCCCTGGACAGGGGGAAAGACTGAAGCTTTCTTT; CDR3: CASSPWTGGKTEAFF
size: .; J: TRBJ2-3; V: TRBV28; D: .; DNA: TGTGCCAGCAGTTTCCGCAGGGTGGGCACAGATACGCAGTATTTT; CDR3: CASSFRRVGTDTQYF
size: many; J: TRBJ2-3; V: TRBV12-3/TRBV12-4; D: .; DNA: TGTGCCAGCAGTTCTGCGGGTCGGAGCACAGATACGCAGTATTTT; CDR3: CASSSAGRSTDTQYF
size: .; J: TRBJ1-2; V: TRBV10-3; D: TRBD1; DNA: TGTGCCATCAGCCTTGGACAGGGGGACTATGGCTACACCTTC; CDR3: CAISLGQGDYGYTF
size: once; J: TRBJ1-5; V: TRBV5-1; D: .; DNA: TGCGCCAGCAGCTTGGAGGTAGGGGGGCAGCCCCAGCATTTT; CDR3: CASSLEVGGQPQHF
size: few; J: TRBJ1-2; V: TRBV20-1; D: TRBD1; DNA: TGCAGTGCTGACGGAAGGACAGGGGGCTACTATGGCTACACCTTC; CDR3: CSADGRTGGYYGYTF
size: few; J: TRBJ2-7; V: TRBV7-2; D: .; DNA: TGTGCCAGCAGCTTAGTAGGGGTTACTACCCGATCCTACGAGCAGTACTTC; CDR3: CASSLVGVTTRSYEQYF
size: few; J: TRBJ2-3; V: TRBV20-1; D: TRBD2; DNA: TGCAGTGCTGTCCTGACTAGCGGGAGAGATACGCAGTATTTT; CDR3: CSAVLTSGRDTQYF
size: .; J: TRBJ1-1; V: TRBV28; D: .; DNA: TGTGCCAGCACTTTCGCCGGGAACACTGAAGCTTTCTTT; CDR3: CASTFAGNTEAFF
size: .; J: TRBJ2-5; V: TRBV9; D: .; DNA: TGTGCCAGCAGCGTAGACCCGATGGGCGGGCAGCAAGAGACCCAGTACTTC; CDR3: CASSVDPMGGQQETQYF
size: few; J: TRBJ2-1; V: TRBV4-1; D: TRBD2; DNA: TGCGCCAGCAGCCAGATGGGACTAGTCCGTGAGCAGTTCTTC; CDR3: CASSQMGLVREQFF
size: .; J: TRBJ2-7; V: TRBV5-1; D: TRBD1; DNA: TGCGCCAGCAGCTTGGAACAGGGGGTTCCCCACGAGCAGTACTTC; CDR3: CASSLEQGVPHEQYF
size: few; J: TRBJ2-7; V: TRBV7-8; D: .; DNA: TGTGCCAGCAGCCTACTCACTAGCTCGTCCAAAAATGAGCAGTACTTC; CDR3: CASSLLTSSSKNEQYF
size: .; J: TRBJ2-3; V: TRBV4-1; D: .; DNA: TGCGCCAGCAGCCGAGATTGGGCCAGGGTAGGGGCAGATACGCAGTATTTT; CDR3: CASSRDWARVGADTQYF
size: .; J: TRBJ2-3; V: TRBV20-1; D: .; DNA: TGCAGTGCTAGAGATATACCCACAGGTACGCAGTATTTT; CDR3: CSARDIPTGTQYF
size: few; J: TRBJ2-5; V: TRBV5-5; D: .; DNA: TGTGCCAGCAGCTTCGGGGTTTTCGAAGAGACCCAGTACTTC; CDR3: CASSFGVFEETQYF
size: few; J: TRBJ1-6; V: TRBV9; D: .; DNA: TGTGCCAGCAGCGCGGGACCGAGCCCGACGGTCTTTGCTTCACCCCTCCACTTT; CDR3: CASSAGPSPTVFASPLHF
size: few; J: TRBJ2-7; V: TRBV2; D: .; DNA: TGTGCCACCATGTCCGGGGAGCAGTACTTC; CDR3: CATMSGEQYF
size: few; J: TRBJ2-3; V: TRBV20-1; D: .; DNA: TGCAGTAATCCGGCGGCGGATACGCAGTATTTT; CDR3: CSNPAADTQYF
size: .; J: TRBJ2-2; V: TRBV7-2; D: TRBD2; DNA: TGTGCCAGCAGTCGACTAGCGGGAGGGCACACCGGGGGGCTGTTTTTT; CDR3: CASSRLAGGHTGGLFF
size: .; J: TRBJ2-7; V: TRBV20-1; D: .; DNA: TGCAGTGCTTATAACTCGAGGAGGCGCGAGCAGTACTTC; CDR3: CSAYNSRRREQYF
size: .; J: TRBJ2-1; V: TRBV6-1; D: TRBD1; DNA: TGTGCCAGCAGTACCCAGGGGGCACGCTACAATGAGCAGTTCTTC; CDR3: CASSTQGARYNEQFF